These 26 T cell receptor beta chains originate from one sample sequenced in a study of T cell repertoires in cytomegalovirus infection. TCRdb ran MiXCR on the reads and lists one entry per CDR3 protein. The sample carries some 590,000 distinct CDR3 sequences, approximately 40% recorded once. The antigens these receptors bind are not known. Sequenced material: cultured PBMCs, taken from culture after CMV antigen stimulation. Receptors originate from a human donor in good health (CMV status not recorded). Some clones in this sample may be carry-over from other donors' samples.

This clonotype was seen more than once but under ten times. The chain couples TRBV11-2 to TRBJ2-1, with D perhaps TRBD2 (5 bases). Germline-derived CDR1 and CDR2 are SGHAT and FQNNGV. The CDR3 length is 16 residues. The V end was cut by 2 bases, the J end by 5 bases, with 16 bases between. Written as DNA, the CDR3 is TGTGCCAGCAGCTTATCCGCGGGCCTCAGGAACAATGAGCAGTTCTTC. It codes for CASSLSAGLRNNEQFF.

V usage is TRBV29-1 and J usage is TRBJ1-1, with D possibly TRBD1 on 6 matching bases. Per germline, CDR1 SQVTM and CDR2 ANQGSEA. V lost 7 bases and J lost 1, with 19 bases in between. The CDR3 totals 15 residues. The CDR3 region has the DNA TGCAGCGCCACGGGGGCAGTTGGGTCGAACACTGAAGCTTTCTTT. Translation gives CSATGAVGSNTEAFF. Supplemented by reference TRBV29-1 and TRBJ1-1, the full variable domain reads SAVISQKPSRDICQRGTSLTIQCQVDSQVTMMFWYRQQPGQSLTLIATANQGSEATYESGFVIDKFPISRPNLTFSTLTVSNMSPEDSSIYLCSATGAVGSNTEAFFGQGTRLTVV.

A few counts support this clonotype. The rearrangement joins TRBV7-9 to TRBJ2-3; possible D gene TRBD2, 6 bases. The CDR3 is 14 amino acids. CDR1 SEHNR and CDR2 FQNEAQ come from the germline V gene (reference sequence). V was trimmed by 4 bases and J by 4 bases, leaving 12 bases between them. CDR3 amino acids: CASSSGDGADTQYF. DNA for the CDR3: TGTGCCAGCAGCTCGGGGGATGGAGCAGATACGCAGTATTTT.

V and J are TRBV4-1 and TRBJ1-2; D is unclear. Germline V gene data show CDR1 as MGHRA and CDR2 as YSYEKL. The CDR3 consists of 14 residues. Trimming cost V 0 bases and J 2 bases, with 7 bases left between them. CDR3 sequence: CASSQDSGNYGYTF. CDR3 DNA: TGCGCCAGCAGCCAAGATAGCGGGAACTATGGCTACACCTTC.

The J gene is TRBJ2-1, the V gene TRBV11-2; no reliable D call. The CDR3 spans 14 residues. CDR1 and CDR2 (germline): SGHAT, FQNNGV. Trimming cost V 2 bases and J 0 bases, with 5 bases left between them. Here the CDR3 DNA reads TGTGCCAGCAGCTTAAGGATCTCCTACAATGAGCAGTTCTTC. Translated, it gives CASSLRISYNEQFF.

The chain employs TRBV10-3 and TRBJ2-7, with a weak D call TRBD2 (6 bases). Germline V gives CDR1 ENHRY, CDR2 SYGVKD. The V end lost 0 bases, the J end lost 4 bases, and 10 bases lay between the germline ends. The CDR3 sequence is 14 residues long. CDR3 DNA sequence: TGTGCCATCAGTGAGTCGACTCGGGGGTACGAGCAGTACTTC. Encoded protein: CAISESTRGYEQYF.

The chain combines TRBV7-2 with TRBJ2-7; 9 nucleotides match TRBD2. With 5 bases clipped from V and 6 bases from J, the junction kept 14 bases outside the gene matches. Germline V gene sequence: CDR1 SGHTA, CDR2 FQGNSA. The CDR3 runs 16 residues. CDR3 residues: CASSPGGSGRSVEQYF. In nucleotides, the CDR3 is TGTGCCAGCAGCCCAGGGGGTAGCGGGAGATCGGTCGAGCAGTACTTC. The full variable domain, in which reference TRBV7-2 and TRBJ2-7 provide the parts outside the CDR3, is GAGVSQSPSNKVTEKGKDVELRCDPISGHTALYWYRQSLGQGLEFLIYFQGNSAPDKSGLPSDRFSAERTGGSVSTLTIQRTQQEDSAVYLCASSPGGSGRSVEQYFGPGTRLTVT.

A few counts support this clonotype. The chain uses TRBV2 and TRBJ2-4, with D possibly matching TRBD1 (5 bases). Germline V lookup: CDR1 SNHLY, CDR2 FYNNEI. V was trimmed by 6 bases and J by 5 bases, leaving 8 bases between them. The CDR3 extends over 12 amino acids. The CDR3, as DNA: TGTGCCAGCAGGGACATTGAAAACATTCAGTACTTC. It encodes CASRDIENIQYF.

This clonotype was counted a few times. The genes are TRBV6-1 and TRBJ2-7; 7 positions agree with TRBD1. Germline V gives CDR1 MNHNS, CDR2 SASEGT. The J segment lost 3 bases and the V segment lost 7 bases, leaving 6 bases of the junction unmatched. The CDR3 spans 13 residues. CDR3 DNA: TGTGCCAGCACCCCAGACAGGGACTACGAGCAGTACTTC. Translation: CASTPDRDYEQYF.

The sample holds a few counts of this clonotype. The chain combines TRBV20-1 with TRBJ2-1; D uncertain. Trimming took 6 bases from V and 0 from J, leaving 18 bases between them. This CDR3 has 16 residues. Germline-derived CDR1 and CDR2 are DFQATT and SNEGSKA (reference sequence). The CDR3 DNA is TGCAGTGCCCCTACCTGGGCCGCAAGCTCCTACAATGAGCAGTTCTTC. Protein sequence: CSAPTWAASSYNEQFF.

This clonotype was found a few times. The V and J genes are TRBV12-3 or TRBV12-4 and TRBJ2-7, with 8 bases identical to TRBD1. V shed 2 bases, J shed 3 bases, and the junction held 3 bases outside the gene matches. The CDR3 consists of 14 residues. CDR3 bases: TGTGCCAGCAGTTTAAGCAGGGGGCTCTACGAGCAGTACTTC. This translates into CASSLSRGLYEQYF.

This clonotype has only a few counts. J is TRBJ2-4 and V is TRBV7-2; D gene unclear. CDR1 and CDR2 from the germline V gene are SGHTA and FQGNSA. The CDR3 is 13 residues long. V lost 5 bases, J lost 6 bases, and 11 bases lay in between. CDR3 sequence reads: CASSPSAVNIQYF. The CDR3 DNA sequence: TGTGCCAGCAGCCCCTCGGCAGTAAACATTCAGTACTTC.

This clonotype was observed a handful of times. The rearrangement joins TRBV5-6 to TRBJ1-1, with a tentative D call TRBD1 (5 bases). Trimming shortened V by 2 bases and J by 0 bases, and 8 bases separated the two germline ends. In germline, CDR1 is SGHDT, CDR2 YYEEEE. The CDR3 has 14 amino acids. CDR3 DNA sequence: TGTGCCAGCAGCTTTAAGGGACTGAACACTGAAGCTTTCTTT. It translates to CASSFKGLNTEAFF.

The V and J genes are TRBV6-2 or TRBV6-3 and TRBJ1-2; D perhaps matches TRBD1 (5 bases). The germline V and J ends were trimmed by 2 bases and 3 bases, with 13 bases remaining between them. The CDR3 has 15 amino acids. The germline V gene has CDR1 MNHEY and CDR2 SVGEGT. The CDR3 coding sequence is TGTGCCAGCAGTTACAGGCCCCAGGGAGACTATGGCTACACCTTC. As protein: CASSYRPQGDYGYTF.

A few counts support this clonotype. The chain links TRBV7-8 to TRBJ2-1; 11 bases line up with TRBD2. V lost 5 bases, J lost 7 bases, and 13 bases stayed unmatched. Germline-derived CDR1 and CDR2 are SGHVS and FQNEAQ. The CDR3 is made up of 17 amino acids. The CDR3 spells CASSPSRTSGRRNEQFF. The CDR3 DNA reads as TGTGCCAGCAGCCCATCTCGGACTAGCGGGCGGCGTAATGAGCAGTTCTTC. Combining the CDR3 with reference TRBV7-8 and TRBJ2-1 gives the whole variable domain GAGVSQSPRYKVAKRGQDVALRCDPISGHVSLFWYQQALGQGPEFLTYFQNEAQLDKSGLPSDRFFAERPEGSVSTLKIQRTQQEDSAVYLCASSPSRTSGRRNEQFFGPGTRLTVL.

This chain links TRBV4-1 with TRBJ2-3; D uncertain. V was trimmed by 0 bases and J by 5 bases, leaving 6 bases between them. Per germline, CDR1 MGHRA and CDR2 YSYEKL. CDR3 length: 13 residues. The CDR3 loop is CASSQERVDTQYF. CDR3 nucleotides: TGCGCCAGCAGCCAAGAACGGGTAGATACGCAGTATTTT.

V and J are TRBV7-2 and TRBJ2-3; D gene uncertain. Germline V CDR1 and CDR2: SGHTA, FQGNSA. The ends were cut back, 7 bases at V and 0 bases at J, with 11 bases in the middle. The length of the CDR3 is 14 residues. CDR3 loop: CASNPGRSTDTQYF. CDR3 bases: TGTGCCAGCAACCCCGGGCGTAGCACAGATACGCAGTATTTT.

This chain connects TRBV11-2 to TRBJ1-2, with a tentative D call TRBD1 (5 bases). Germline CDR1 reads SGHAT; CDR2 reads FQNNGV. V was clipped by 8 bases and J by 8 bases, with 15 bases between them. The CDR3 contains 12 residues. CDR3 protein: CASDDGGGGYTF. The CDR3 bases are TGTGCCAGCGATGATGGGGGTGGCGGCTACACCTTC.

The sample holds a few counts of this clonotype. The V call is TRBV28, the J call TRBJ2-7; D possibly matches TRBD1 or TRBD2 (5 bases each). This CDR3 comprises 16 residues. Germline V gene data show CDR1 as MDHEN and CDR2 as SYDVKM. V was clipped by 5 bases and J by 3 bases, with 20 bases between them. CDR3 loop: CASSLGGGGGYYEQYF. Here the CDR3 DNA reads TGTGCCAGCAGTCTTGGGGGTGGGGGTGGGTACTACGAGCAGTACTTC. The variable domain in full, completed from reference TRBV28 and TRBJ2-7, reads DVKVTQSSRYLVKRTGEKVFLECVQDMDHENMFWYRQDPGLGLRLIYFSYDVKMKEKGDIPEGYSVSREKKERFSLILESASTNQTSMYLCASSLGGGGGYYEQYFGPGTRLTVT.

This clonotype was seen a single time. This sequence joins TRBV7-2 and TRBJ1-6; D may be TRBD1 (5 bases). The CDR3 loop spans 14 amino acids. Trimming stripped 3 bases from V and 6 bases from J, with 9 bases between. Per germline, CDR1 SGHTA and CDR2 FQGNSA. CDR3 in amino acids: CASSFGAVNSPLHF. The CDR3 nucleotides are TGTGCCAGCAGCTTTGGGGCAGTTAATTCACCCCTCCACTTT.

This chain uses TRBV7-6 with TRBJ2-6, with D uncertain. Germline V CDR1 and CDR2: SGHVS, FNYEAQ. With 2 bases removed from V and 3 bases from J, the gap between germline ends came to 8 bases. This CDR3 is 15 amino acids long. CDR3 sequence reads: CASSLWVFGANVLTF. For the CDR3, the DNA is TGTGCCAGCAGCTTATGGGTCTTTGGGGCCAACGTCCTGACTTTC. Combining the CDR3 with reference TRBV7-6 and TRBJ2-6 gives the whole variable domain GAGVSQSPRYKVTKRGQDVALRCDPISGHVSLYWYRQALGQGPEFLTYFNYEAQQDKSGLPNDRFSAERPEGSISTLTIQRTEQRDSAMYRCASSLWVFGANVLTFGAGSRLTVL.

CDR3 loop: CASSISGRALDEQFF. The DNA of the CDR3 is TGTGCCAGCAGCATTAGCGGGAGGGCCTTGGATGAGCAGTTCTTC. This chain uses TRBV12-3 or TRBV12-4 with TRBJ2-1; 11 bases agree with TRBD2. There are 15 residues in the CDR3. V dropped 6 bases and J dropped 8; count of bases not matched to a gene: 9.

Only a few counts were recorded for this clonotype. CDR3 nucleotide sequence: TGTGCCAGCAGCCCCCAGACTGAAGCTTTCTTT. Its protein is CASSPQTEAFF. This rearrangement joins TRBV7-2 to TRBJ1-1; D remains ambiguous. Germline V gives CDR1 SGHTA, CDR2 FQGNSA. The CDR3 runs 11 residues. Trimming stripped 5 bases from V and 5 bases from J, with 6 bases between.

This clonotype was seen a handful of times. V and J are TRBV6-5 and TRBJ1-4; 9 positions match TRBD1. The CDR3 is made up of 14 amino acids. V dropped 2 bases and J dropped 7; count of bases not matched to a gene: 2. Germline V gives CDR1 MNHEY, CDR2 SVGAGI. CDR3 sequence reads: CASSYDRGAEKLFF. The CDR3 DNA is TGTGCCAGCAGTTACGACAGGGGGGCTGAAAAACTGTTTTTT.

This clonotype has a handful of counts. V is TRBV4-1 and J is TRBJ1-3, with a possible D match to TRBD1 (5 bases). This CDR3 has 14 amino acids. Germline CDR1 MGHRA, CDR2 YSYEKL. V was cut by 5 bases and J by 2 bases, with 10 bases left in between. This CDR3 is CASSMQGAGNTIYF. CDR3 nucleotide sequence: TGCGCCAGCAGCATGCAGGGCGCTGGAAACACCATATATTTT.

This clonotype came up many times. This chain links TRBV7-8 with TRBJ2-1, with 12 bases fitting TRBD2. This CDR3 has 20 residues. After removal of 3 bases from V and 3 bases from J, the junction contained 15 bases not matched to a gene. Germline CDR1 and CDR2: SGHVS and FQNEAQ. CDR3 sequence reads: CASSFPSTSGGATYYNEQFF. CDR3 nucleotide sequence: TGTGCCAGCAGCTTCCCCTCGACTAGCGGGGGAGCAACCTACTACAATGAGCAGTTCTTC.